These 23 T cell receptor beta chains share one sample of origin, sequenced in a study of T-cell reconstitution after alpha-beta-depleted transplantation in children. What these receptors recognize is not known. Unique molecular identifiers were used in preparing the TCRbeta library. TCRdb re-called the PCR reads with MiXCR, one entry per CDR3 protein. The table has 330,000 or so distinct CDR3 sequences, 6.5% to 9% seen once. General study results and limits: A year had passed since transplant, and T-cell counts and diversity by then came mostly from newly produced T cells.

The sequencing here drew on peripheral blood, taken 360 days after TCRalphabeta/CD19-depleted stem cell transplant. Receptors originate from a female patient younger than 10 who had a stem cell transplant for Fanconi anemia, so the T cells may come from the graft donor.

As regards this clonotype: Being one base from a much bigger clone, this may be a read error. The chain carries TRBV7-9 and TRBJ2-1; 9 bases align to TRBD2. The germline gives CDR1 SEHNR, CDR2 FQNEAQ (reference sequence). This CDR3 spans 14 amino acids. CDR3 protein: CASSIIAGDNERFF. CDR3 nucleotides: TGTGCCAGCAGCATAATAGCGGGGGACAATGAGCGGTTCTTC.

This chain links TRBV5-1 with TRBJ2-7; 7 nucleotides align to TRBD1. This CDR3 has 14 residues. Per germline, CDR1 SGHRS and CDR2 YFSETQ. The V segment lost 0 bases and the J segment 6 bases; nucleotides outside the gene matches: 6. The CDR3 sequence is CASSLAQGVGEQYF. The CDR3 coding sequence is TGCGCCAGCAGCTTGGCCCAGGGGGTAGGCGAGCAGTACTTC.

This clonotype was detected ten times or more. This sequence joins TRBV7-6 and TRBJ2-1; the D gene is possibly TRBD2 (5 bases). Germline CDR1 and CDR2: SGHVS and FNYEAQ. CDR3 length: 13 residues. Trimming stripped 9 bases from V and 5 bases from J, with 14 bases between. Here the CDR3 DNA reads TGTGCCAGTGTGGAGGACGGGAACAATGAGCAGTTCTTC. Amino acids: CASVEDGNNEQFF.

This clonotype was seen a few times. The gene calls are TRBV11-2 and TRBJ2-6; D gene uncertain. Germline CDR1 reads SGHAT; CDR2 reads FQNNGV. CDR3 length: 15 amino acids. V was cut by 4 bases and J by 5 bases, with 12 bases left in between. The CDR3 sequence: CASSSTSGRANVLTF. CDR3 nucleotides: TGTGCCAGCAGCTCGACGTCAGGCAGGGCCAACGTCCTGACTTTC.

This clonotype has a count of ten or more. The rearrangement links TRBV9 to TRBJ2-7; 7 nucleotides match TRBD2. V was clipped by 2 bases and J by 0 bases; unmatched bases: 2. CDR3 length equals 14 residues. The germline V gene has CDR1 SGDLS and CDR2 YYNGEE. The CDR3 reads CASSVRDYSYEQYF. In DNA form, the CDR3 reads TGTGCCAGCAGCGTCCGGGACTACTCCTACGAGCAGTACTTC.

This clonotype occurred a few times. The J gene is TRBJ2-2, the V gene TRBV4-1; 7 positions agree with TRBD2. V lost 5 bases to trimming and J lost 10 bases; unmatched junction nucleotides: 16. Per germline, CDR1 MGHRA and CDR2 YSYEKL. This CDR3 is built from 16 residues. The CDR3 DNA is TGCGCCAGCAGCACCCGGTGGACGGGGGGTCGGGAGGAGCTGTTTTTT. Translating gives CASSTRWTGGREELFF.

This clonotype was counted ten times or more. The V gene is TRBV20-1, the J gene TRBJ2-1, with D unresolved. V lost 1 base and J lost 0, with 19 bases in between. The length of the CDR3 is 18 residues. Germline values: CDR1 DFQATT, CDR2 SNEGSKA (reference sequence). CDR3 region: CSARGTPSRISSYNEQFF. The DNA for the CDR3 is TGCAGTGCTAGAGGTACACCCAGCCGAATAAGCTCCTACAATGAGCAGTTCTTC.

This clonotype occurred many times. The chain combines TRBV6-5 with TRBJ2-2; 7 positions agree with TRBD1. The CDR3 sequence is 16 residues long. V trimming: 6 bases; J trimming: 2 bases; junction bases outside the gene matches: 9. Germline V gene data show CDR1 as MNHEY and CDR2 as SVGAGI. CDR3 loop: CASSQGQPPNTGELFF. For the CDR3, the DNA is TGTGCCAGCAGCCAGGGACAGCCGCCTAACACCGGGGAGCTGTTTTTT.

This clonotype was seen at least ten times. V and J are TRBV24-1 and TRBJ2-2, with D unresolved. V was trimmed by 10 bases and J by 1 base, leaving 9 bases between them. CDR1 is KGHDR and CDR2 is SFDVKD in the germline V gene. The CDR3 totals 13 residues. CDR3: CATTDQNTGELFF. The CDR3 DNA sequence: TGTGCCACAACCGATCAGAACACCGGGGAGCTGTTTTTT.

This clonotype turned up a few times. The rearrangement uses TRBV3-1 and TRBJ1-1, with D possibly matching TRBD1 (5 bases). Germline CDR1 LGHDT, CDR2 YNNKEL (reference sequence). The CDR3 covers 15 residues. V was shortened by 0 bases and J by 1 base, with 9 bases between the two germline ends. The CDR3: CASSQDGGTNTEAFF. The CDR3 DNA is TGTGCCAGCAGCCAAGATGGGGGGACGAACACTGAAGCTTTCTTT.

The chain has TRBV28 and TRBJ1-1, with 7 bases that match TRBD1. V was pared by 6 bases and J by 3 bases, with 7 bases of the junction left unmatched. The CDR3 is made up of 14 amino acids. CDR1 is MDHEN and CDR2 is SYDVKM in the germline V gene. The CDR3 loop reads CASRAPGQYTEAFF. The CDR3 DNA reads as TGTGCCAGCAGGGCCCCGGGACAGTACACTGAAGCTTTCTTT.

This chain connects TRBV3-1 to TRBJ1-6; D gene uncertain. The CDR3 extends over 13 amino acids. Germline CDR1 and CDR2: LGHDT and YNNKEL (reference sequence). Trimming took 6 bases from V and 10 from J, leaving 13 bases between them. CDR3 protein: CASSPTLRSPLHF. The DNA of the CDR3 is TGTGCCAGCAGTCCGACCCTCAGGTCACCCCTCCACTTT.

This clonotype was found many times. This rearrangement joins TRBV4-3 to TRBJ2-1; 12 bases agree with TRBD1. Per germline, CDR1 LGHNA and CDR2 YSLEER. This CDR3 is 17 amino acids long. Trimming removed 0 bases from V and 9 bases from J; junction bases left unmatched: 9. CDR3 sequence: CASSQDFGTGGSGEQFF. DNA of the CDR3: TGCGCCAGCAGCCAAGATTTCGGGACAGGGGGCTCGGGTGAGCAGTTCTTC.

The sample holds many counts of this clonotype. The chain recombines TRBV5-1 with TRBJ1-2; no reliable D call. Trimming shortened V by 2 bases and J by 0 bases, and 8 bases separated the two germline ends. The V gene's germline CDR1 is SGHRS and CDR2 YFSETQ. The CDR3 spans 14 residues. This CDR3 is CASSFEPPNYGYTF. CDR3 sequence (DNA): TGCGCCAGCAGCTTTGAGCCTCCTAACTATGGCTACACCTTC.

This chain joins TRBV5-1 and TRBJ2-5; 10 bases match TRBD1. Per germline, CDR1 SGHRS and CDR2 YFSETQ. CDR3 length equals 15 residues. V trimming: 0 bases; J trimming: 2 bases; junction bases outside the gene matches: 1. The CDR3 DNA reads TGCGCCAGCAGCTTGGGACAGGGGGCGCAAGAGACCCAGTACTTC. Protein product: CASSLGQGAQETQYF.

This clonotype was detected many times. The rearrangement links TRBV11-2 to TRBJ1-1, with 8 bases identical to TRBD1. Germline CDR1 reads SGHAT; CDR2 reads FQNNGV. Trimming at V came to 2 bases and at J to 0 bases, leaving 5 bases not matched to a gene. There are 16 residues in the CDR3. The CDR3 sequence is CASSLWDRRLNTEAFF. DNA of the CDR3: TGTGCCAGCAGCTTATGGGACAGGCGGCTGAACACTGAAGCTTTCTTT.

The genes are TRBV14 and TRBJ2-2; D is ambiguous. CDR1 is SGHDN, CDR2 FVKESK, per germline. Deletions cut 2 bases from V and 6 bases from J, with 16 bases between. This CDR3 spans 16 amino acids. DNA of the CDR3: TGTGCCAGCAGCCAAATTAGACAATCGGTTGCCGGGGAGCTGTTTTTT. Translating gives CASSQIRQSVAGELFF.

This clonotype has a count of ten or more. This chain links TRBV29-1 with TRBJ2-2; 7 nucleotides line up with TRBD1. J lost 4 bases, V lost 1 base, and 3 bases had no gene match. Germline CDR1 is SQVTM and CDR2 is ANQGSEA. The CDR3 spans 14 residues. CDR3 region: CSVEGQGPTGELFF. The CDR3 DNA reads TGCAGCGTTGAAGGACAGGGTCCCACCGGGGAGCTGTTTTTT.

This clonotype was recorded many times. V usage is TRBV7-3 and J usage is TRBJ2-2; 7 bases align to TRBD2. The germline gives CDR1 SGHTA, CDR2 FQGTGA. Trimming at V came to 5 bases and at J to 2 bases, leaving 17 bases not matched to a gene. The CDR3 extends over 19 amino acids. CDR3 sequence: CASSLLQASSGLNTGELFF. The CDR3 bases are TGTGCCAGCAGCCTCCTGCAAGCTTCTAGCGGACTAAACACCGGGGAGCTGTTTTTT. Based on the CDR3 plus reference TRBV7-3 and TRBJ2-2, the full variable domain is GAGVSQTPSNKVTEKGKYVELRCDPISGHTALYWYRQSLGQGPEFLIYFQGTGAADDSGLPNDRFFAVRPEGSVSTLKIQRTERGDSAVYLCASSLLQASSGLNTGELFFGEGSRLTVL.

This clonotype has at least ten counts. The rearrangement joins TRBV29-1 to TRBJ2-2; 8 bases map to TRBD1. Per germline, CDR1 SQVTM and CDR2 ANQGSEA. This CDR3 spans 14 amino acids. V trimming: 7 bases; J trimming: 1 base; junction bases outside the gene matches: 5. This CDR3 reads CSAPGTGNTGELFF. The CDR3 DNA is TGCAGCGCCCCCGGGACAGGGAACACCGGGGAGCTGTTTTTT.

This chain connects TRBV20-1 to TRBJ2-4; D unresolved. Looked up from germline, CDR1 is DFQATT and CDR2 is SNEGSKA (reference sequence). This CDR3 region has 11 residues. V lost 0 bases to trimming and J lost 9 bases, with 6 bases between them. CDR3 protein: CSARDEPIQYF. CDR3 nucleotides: TGCAGTGCTAGAGATGAGCCCATTCAGTACTTC.

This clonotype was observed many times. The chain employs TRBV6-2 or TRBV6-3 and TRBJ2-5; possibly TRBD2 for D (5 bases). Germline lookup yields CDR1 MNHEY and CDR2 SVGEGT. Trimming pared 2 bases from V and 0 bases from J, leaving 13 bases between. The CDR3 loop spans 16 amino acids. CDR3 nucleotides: TGTGCCAGCAGTTACGACGCGGGCACGTACCAAGAGACCCAGTACTTC. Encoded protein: CASSYDAGTYQETQYF.

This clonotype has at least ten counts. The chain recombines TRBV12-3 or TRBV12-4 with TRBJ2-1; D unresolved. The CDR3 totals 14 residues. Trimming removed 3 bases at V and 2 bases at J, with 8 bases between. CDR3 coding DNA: TGTGCCAGCAGTTTCGAGGTTCCCTACAATGAGCAGTTCTTC. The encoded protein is CASSFEVPYNEQFF.